This T cell receptor beta chain stems from a study of identical twins. V lost 8 bases and J 0 bases, leaving 17 bases between the germline ends. This CDR3 region has 16 residues. Per the germline V gene, CDR1 is SGHVS and CDR2 is FQNEAQ. In regard to this clonotype: Its antigen is still unknown.

In TCRdb, the 5' RACE reads were re-called with MiXCR into one record per CDR3 protein. Counted here are a few hundred thousand distinct CDR3 sequences, around 8.3% occurring once; the ten biggest clones make up 3%. General observations from the study: Sharing of beta out-of-frame sequences by twins showed a weaker excess. Because invariant MAIT and iNKT cells could be present, zero-insertion analyses could be partly confounded. Cord blood's abundant beta clonotypes had fewer insertions, unlike memory repertoires.

A further study also used this sample, focusing on yellow fever vaccine responses in identical twins. This second study says: Among the twins, the vaccine T cell response reportedly seemed partly convergent and partly personalized.

V gene TRBV7-8 combines with J gene TRBJ2-1; tentatively, D is TRBD1 or TRBD2 (5 bases each). Material for sequencing was CD8+ T cells sorted from blood. This clonotype originated in a woman between 18 and 30 years old in good health. The CDR3 sequence is CASVPGRGPSYNEQFF. Written as DNA, the CDR3 is TGTGCCAGCGTCCCAGGGAGAGGACCCTCCTACAATGAGCAGTTCTTC. The full variable domain, with the rest looked up from reference TRBV7-8 and TRBJ2-1, is GAGVSQSPRYKVAKRGQDVALRCDPISGHVSLFWYQQALGQGPEFLTYFQNEAQLDKSGLPSDRFFAERPEGSVSTLKIQRTQQEDSAVYLCASVPGRGPSYNEQFFGPGTRLTVL.